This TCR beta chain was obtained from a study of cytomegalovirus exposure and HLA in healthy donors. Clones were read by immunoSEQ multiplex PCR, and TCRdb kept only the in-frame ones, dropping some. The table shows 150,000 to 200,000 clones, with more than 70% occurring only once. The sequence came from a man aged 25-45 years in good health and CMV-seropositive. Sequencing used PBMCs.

The CDR3 DNA is TGTGCCAGCAGCTTAGATCGGGGATGGACCTACGAGCAGTACTTC. It codes for CASSLDRGWTYEQYF. This sequence joins TRBV7-6 and TRBJ2-7; possibly TRBD2 for D (5 bases). There are 15 residues in the CDR3. CDR1 SGHVS and CDR2 FNYEAQ come from the germline V gene. The V gene lost 1 base and the J gene lost 2 bases, with 12 bases spanning the gap.